This TCR beta chain was recovered during a study of T cell changes during pregnancy in multiple sclerosis. Assay used: immunoSEQ multiplex PCR; TCRdb lists only in-frame clones, some missing. Of over 50,000 clones in the sample, under 95% were seen once. The receptor comes from a female donor in good health, enrolled as a control in a pregnancy study. Sample: peripheral blood, taken in the third trimester of pregnancy.

As DNA, the CDR3 is TGTGCCAGCAGCGTAGGTAGCGGGGGGGCCAATGAGCAGTTCTTC. This gives the protein CASSVGSGGANEQFF. This sequence joins TRBV9 and TRBJ2-1; 11 bases align to TRBD2. The CDR3 has 15 residues. The V gene end was trimmed by 0 bases and the J gene end by 6 bases; junction bases not matched to a gene: 2. Germline V lookup: CDR1 SGDLS, CDR2 YYNGEE.